The source of this TCR beta chain is a study of T-cell memory formation after mild COVID-19. Study-level background: TCR clustering was largely donor specific.

Study-wide findings and caveats: The finding that pre-infection memory included some responding clones suggested that cross-reactive memory joined. Among contracting clones, CD4+ were mainly CM/EM and CD8+ enriched in EMRA.

This clonotype has a handful of counts. What it recognizes is unknown. The authors produced TCR alpha and TCR beta cDNA libraries with sample barcodes and UMIs by 5'RACE using constant-segment primers. MiXCR, applied by TCRdb to the 5' RACE reads, yields one record per CDR3 protein. The sample holds 350,000 to 550,000 distinct CDR3 sequences, about a sixth seen once. CDR3 length equals 15 residues. V lost 0 bases, J lost 5 bases, and 13 bases lay in between. Germline V CDR1 and CDR2: LGHNA, YSLEER. Input material: PBMCs or a T cell subset sorted from them (not recorded which). The J gene is TRBJ1-2, the V gene TRBV4-3; D not certain. The TCR was taken from a man aged 18-30 years who had mild COVID-19 (a few samples of this study predate the infection). Cell type and time point are not known. The CDR3 loop reads CASSQDPTSIYGYTF. In DNA form, the CDR3 reads TGCGCCAGCAGCCAAGATCCGACCTCGATTTATGGCTACACCTTC.